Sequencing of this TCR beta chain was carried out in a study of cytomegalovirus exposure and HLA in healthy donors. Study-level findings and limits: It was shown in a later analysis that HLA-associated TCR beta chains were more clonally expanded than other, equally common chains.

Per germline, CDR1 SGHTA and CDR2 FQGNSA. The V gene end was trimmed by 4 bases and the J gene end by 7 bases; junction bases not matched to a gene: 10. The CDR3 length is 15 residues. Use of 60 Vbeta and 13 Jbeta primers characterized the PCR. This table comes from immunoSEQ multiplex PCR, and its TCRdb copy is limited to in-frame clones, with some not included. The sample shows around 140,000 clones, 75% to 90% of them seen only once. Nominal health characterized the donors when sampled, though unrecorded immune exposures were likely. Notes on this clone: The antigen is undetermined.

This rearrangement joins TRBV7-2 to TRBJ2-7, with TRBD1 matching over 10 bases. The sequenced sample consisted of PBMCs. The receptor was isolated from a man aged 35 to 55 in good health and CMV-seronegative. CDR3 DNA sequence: TGTGCCAGCAGCTCCCGACGACAGGGGGCTTGGGAGCAGTACTTC. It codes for CASSSRRQGAWEQYF.